These 14 T cell receptor beta chains came from one sample sequenced in a study of cytomegalovirus exposure and HLA in healthy donors. Generated by immunoSEQ multiplex PCR, the TCRdb table keeps only in-frame clones and is missing some. This table holds under 400,000 clones, around 86% found once. The sample taken for sequencing was PBMCs. The source is a woman between 18 and 29 years old in good health and CMV-seronegative.

This clone was detected only once. The rearrangement links TRBV19 to TRBJ1-5, with 7 bases aligning to TRBD1. V was clipped by 0 bases and J by 4 bases; unmatched bases: 15. Germline CDR1 reads LNHDA; CDR2 reads SQIVND (reference sequence). CDR3 length equals 19 residues. In nucleotides, the CDR3 is TGTGCCAGTAGTATAGATCGTTTGGGTGGGGACAGCCTGAATCAGCCCCAGCATTTT. Its protein is CASSIDRLGGDSLNQPQHF.

V and J are TRBV29-1 and TRBJ2-3; weak D call: TRBD2 (6 bases). CDR1 and CDR2 from the germline V gene are SQVTM and ANQGSEA. Trimming left V 4 bases short and J 11 bases short, with 22 bases between. The CDR3 totals 14 residues. The CDR3 sequence: CSVGFGSPPSGQYF. DNA for the CDR3: TGCAGCGTTGGTTTCGGGAGTCCCCCCAGTGGGCAGTATTTT.

This chain joins TRBV7-6 and TRBJ2-5, with D perhaps matching TRBD2 (6 bases). V was shortened by 5 bases and J by 9 bases, with 16 bases between the two germline ends. The CDR3 consists of 13 residues. Germline V gene lookup returns CDR1 SGHVS and CDR2 FNYEAQ. The CDR3 is CASSPGPWEAQYF. The DNA for the CDR3 is TGTGCCAGCAGCCCGGGCCCCTGGGAGGCCCAGTACTTC.

This chain uses TRBV19 with TRBJ2-1, with 14 bases aligning to TRBD2. In germline, CDR1 is LNHDA, CDR2 SQIVND (reference sequence). V shed 6 bases, J shed 0 bases, and the junction held 1 base outside the gene matches. The CDR3 has 16 residues. CDR3 residues: CASRGLAGDSYNEQFF. The CDR3 region has the DNA TGTGCCAGTAGGGGACTAGCGGGGGACTCCTACAATGAGCAGTTCTTC.

The chain employs TRBV7-8 and TRBJ1-5; 9 bases are a match to TRBD1. The CDR3 extends over 16 amino acids. Per the germline V gene, CDR1 is SGHVS and CDR2 is FQNEAQ. J was trimmed by 6 bases and V by 2 bases; bases with no gene match: 8. The CDR3 DNA is TGTGCCAGCAGCTTATGGGAACAGGGGGCCGGTCAGCCCCAGCATTTT. Protein product: CASSLWEQGAGQPQHF.

V usage is TRBV5-1 and J usage is TRBJ1-3; D gene ambiguous. The CDR3 extends over 15 amino acids. Germline CDR1 is SGHRS and CDR2 is YFSETQ. The V end was cut by 4 bases, the J end by 0 bases, with 11 bases between. CDR3 loop: CASSPAGSSGNTIYF. The CDR3, as DNA: TGCGCCAGCAGCCCTGCAGGAAGCTCTGGAAACACCATATATTTT.

V usage is TRBV30 and J usage is TRBJ2-7; 7 bases map to TRBD1. J was trimmed by 9 bases and V by 0 bases; bases with no gene match: 11. This CDR3 has 14 residues. Germline assignment: CDR1 GTSNPN and CDR2 SVGIG (reference sequence). Written as DNA, the CDR3 is TGTGCCTGGAGTGTTACAGGGGCCCCTACGGGGCAGTACTTC. It encodes CAWSVTGAPTGQYF.

The chain joins TRBV30 to TRBJ2-3; D might be TRBD2 (6 bases). This CDR3 spans 15 amino acids. V dropped 2 bases and J dropped 1 base, with 13 bases sitting between them. The germline V gene has CDR1 GTSNPN and CDR2 SVGIG (reference sequence). CDR3 in amino acids: CAWSPTSLGTDTQYF. The CDR3 DNA sequence: TGTGCCTGGAGTCCTACTAGCCTAGGCACAGATACGCAGTATTTT. The whole variable domain, remainder taken from reference TRBV30 and TRBJ2-3, is SQTIHQWPATLVQPVGSPLSLECTVEGTSNPNLYWYRQAAGRGLQLLFYSVGIGQISSEVPQNLSASRPQDRQFILSSKKLLLSDSGFYLCAWSPTSLGTDTQYFGPGTRLTVL.

The sample holds a few counts of this clone. This chain uses TRBV27 with TRBJ1-2; D is unclear. Germline-derived CDR1 and CDR2 are MNHEY and SMNVEV (reference sequence). The V end lost 4 bases, the J end lost 6 bases, and 12 bases lay between the germline ends. This CDR3 spans 13 amino acids. CDR3 in amino acids: CASSSPSGDGYTF. The CDR3 DNA reads TGTGCCAGCAGTTCCCCATCGGGAGATGGCTACACCTTC.

This chain's CDR3 is CASRPIAGQGGRNTEAFF. CDR3 bases: TGTGCCAGCAGGCCTATAGCCGGACAGGGAGGACGGAACACTGAAGCTTTCTTT. The chain combines TRBV28 with TRBJ1-1; the match to TRBD1 covers 8 bases. Trimming cost V 6 bases and J 1 base; bases outside gene matches: 16. Germline V gene lookup returns CDR1 MDHEN and CDR2 SYDVKM. This CDR3 contains 18 residues.

The V call is TRBV7-9, the J call TRBJ2-7; the D gene is possibly TRBD1 (6 bases). CDR3 length: 15 amino acids. The V and J ends lost 1 base and 2 bases respectively, with 12 bases between them. Germline CDR1 SEHNR, CDR2 FQNEAQ (reference sequence). The CDR3 sequence: CASSLGGTNTYEQYF. The CDR3 bases are TGTGCCAGCAGCTTAGGAGGGACAAACACCTACGAGCAGTACTTC.

The CDR3 region is CSVPTGGSTGELFF. The DNA for the CDR3 is TGCAGCGTTCCCACAGGGGGGTCCACCGGGGAGCTGTTTTTT. The chain combines TRBV29-1 with TRBJ2-2; 8 nucleotides agree with TRBD1. Germline V lookup: CDR1 SQVTM, CDR2 ANQGSEA. CDR3 length equals 14 residues. Germline trimming cut 5 bases from V and 4 bases from J; bases unmatched to any gene: 6.

The gene calls are TRBV9 and TRBJ2-3, with D unresolved. This CDR3 has 15 amino acids. V lost 7 bases, J lost 10 bases, and 25 bases lay in between. CDR1 is SGDLS, CDR2 YYNGEE, per germline. CDR3 residues: CASASLDSARVPQYF. In DNA, the CDR3 is TGTGCCAGCGCGTCCCTAGACTCAGCCCGGGTGCCGCAGTATTTT.

The chain uses TRBV28 and TRBJ1-4; the match to TRBD1 covers 7 bases. V trimming: 6 bases; J trimming: 7 bases; junction bases outside the gene matches: 5. Looked up from germline, CDR1 is MDHEN and CDR2 is SYDVKM. This CDR3 region has 13 residues. The CDR3: CASRRDRVEKLFF. The CDR3 DNA sequence: TGTGCCAGCAGACGTGACAGGGTTGAAAAACTGTTTTTT.